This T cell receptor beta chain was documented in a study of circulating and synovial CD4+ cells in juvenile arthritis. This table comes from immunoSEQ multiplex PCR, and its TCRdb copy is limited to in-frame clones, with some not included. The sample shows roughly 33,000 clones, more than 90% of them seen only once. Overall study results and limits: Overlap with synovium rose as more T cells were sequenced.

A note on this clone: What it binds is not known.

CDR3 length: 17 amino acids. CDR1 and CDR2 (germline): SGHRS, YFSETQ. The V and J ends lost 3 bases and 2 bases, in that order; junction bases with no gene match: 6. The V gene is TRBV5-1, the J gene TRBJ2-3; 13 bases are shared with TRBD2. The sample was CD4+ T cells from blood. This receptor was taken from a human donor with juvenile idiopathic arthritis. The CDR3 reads CASSSLTSGGDTDTQYF. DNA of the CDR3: TGCGCCAGCAGCTCCCTCACTAGCGGGGGGGACACAGATACGCAGTATTTT.